This T cell receptor beta chain was sequenced in a study of cytomegalovirus exposure and HLA in healthy donors. It was with 60 Vbeta and 13 Jbeta primers that the PCR ran. TCRdb keeps only in-frame clones here, not all; method: immunoSEQ multiplex PCR. Among some 120,000 clones, about 11% were seen once, and the ten largest hold approximately 4.4%. Whole-study findings and limits: The authors later found most CMV-associated TCR beta chains appeared HLA-restricted. Earlier analysis looked at TCR beta V segments, and most were productive about 87% or about 30% of the time. Three CMV-associated chains proved CMV antigen-specific in vitro. A later analysis linked a missense DCLRE1C variant to TCR beta V- and J-gene trimming.

The V gene end was trimmed by 8 bases and the J gene end by 3 bases; junction bases not matched to a gene: 3. Germline V gene lookup returns CDR1 SEHNR and CDR2 FQNEAQ (reference sequence). CDR3 length equals 13 residues. A remark on this clone: Antigen: not known.

This receptor was identified in a woman under 30 in good health and CMV-seropositive. The source material was PBMCs. J is TRBJ2-7 and V is TRBV7-9; 11 nucleotides agree with TRBD2. CDR3 in DNA: TGTGCCAGCCGGGGACTAGCGGACTACGAGCAGTACTTC. Encoded protein: CASRGLADYEQYF. Together with reference TRBV7-9 and TRBJ2-7, the CDR3 gives the full variable domain: DTGVSQNPRHKITKRGQNVTFRCDPISEHNRLYWYRQTLGQGPEFLTYFQNEAQLEKSRLLSDRFSAERPKGSFSTLEIQRTEQGDSAMYLCASRGLADYEQYFGPGTRLTVT.